These T cell receptor beta chains were read from a single sample in a study of blood T cells in healthy people across ages. TCRdb reprocessed the 5' RACE reads via MiXCR and lists one record per CDR3 protein. The profile covers 1.5 million to 2 million distinct CDR3 sequences, with 28% appearing a single time and 7.7% taken by the ten largest. Sequencing was carried out using blood. Source of these receptors: a woman in her 30s in good health. CDR3s include the opening cysteine and the closing phenylalanine or tryptophan. Fields, in order: CDR3 DNA, CDR3 protein, V gene, clone size, D gene, J gene. A D gene is named only where the DNA matches it firmly. Size is omitted from some rows. Given values are once, few, many or a class for expanded clones.

TGTGCCATCAGTGAGTACTCGGTCATGAACACTGAAGCTTTCTTT CAISEYSVMNTEAFF TRBV10-3 - - TRBJ1-1
TGTGCCAGCAGCACCCAACCCGTCAGGCTAGCGGTCTCCTACGAGCAGTACTTC CASSTQPVRLAVSYEQYF TRBV7-2 few TRBD2 TRBJ2-7
TGTGCCAGCACCTCCCCACGGGGGGTCCCCTATGGCTACACCTTC CASTSPRGVPYGYTF TRBV28 - - TRBJ1-2
TGCGCCAGCAGCCCCGTGGAGCGGGGTCCCACAGATACGCAGTATTTT CASSPVERGPTDTQYF TRBV5-1 - TRBD2 TRBJ2-3
TGTGCCAGCAGCTTAGTCACTCTCGAAGGGGGCTACGAGCAGTACTTC CASSLVTLEGGYEQYF TRBV11-2 - - TRBJ2-7
TGCAGTGCGGGACAGGGGGTGTATAATGAAAAACTGTTTTTT CSAGQGVYNEKLFF TRBV20-1 - TRBD1 TRBJ1-4
TGTGCCATCAGTGGGGCCGAATTAGATGGCTACACCTTC CAISGAELDGYTF TRBV10-3 - - TRBJ1-2
TGTGCCAGCAGCCCGGAGGGGGCTCAGAGTGGCTACACCTTC CASSPEGAQSGYTF TRBV28 - TRBD1 TRBJ1-2
TGTGCCAGTAAGCGACAGATCCAAGAGACCCAGTACTTC CASKRQIQETQYF TRBV7-9 few - TRBJ2-5
TGCGCCAGCAGCCAGACGAACCCCCAAGAGACCCAGTACTTC CASSQTNPQETQYF TRBV5-1 few - TRBJ2-5
TGTGCCAGCAGCCTGGACAGGCCCTGCGAGCAGTACTTC CASSLDRPCEQYF TRBV7-6 - TRBD1 TRBJ2-7
TGTGCCAGCATTCCTTTTAGCGGGAGGGGGGTTTACAATGAGCAGTTCTTC CASIPFSGRGVYNEQFF TRBV6-1 - TRBD2 TRBJ2-1
TGCGCCAGCAGCCGAATCCTGACTGGGACATCGGACAATGAGCAGTTCTTC CASSRILTGTSDNEQFF TRBV4-1 - - TRBJ2-1
TGTGCCAGCAGTTTGCTAGCGGGAGGGCCAGACGCAGATACGCAGTATTTT CASSLLAGGPDADTQYF TRBV12-3/TRBV12-4 - TRBD2 TRBJ2-3
TGTGCCAGCAGCCCCGCGGCAACTAGCGCCGGTGAGCAGTTCTTC CASSPAATSAGEQFF TRBV11-2 - TRBD2 TRBJ2-1
TGTGCCAGCAGCAGAGACGGGCCCTCCTACGAGCAGTACTTC CASSRDGPSYEQYF TRBV5-4 - - TRBJ2-7
TGTGCCACCAGTGATTCGCGACAGGGACCGAACACTGAAGCTTTCTTT CATSDSRQGPNTEAFF TRBV24-1 - TRBD1 TRBJ1-1
TGTGCCAGCAGCCCCCGGGACCTCCCAAGAGGTGAAGCTTTCTTT CASSPRDLPRGEAFF TRBV3-1 once - TRBJ1-1